The clone carrying this TCR beta chain is classed as medium-sized (0.01 to 0.1%). Clones were read by immunoSEQ multiplex PCR, and TCRdb kept only the in-frame ones, dropping some. The sample shows about 13,000 clones, approximately 76% of them seen only once. In germline, CDR1 is SGHRS, CDR2 YFSETQ. The CDR3 is made up of 14 amino acids. Trimming stripped 4 bases from V and 4 bases from J, with 14 bases between. Stated treatment: randomized to nivolumab then ipilimumab (arm A) or the reverse (arm B). This record comes from a study of sequential checkpoint blockade in melanoma. The V and J genes are TRBV5-1 and TRBJ1-2; D unresolved. The TCR sequence derives from a human patient with melanoma. Some clones in this sample may be carry-over from other donors' samples. This sample comprised CD8+ T cells sorted from blood (inferred from file names), obtained from a patient given nivolumab and ipilimumab in sequence. The CDR3 nucleotides are TGCGCCAGCAGCCGAGAGGAGGACTCCTATGGCTACACCTTC. The encoded protein is CASSREEDSYGYTF.